This TCR beta chain appears in the sequencing data of a study of cytomegalovirus exposure and HLA in healthy donors. PCR used 60 Vbeta primers and 13 Jbeta primers. In the source study's methods: Later work found 80 million or so unique TCR beta chains, with approximately 12 million shared. Produced via immunoSEQ multiplex PCR; TCRdb's table is partial and in-frame only. V, J and clone size derive from that table, while D and trimming were established from the DNA sequence. The table includes 120,000 to 150,000 clones, roughly 79% detected once. In this sample, this clone turned up a few times. Its antigen is unidentified. The same CDR3 is also encoded by other DNA sequences in this sample. The study's findings and limits: Data from an earlier analysis indicated that most TCR beta V segments were productive either about 90% or about 30% of the time. Some segments of the V type, notably TRBV6-2 and TRBV6-3, were excluded as indistinguishable. It was taken for granted in presence/absence analyses that sequencing depth across donors was roughly uniform.

The CDR3 covers 14 residues. Per germline, CDR1 MNHEY and CDR2 SVGAGI. Trimming took 0 bases from V and 4 from J, leaving 10 bases between them. The sequenced sample was PBMCs. The chain links TRBV6-5 to TRBJ2-7, with D perhaps TRBD1 (5 bases). The source of this sequence is a woman in her thirties or forties in good health and CMV-seronegative. The CDR3 is CASSYSGATYEQYF. The CDR3 nucleotides read TGTGCCAGCAGTTACTCTGGGGCCACATACGAGCAGTACTTC.